A single sample gave rise to the 16 T cell receptor beta chains below, sequenced in a study of T-cell reconstitution after alpha-beta-depleted transplantation in children. The TCRbeta library incorporated unique molecular identifiers. In TCRdb, the PCR reads were re-called with MiXCR into one record per CDR3 protein. The sample contains around 250,000 distinct CDR3 sequences, around 8% of which appear only once. Here the sequenced sample was PBMCs, mostly from graft donor cells, taken 180 days after TCRalphabeta/CD19-depleted stem cell transplant. These TCRs come from a male patient younger than 18 who had a stem cell transplant for acute lymphoblastic leukemia, so the T cells may come from the graft donor.

About this clonotype itself: Because the CDR3 is missing its conserved closing phenylalanine or tryptophan, this is likely a read error. The rearrangement uses TRBV6-1 and TRBJ1-5; D perhaps matches TRBD1 (5 bases). Germline V gives CDR1 MNHNS, CDR2 SASEGT. The CDR3 covers 14 residues. The V end lost 5 bases, the J end lost 3 bases, and 11 bases lay between the germline ends. The CDR3 region is CASSLGASNQPQHS. The CDR3 nucleotides are TGTGCCAGCAGTCTCGGGGCCTCCAATCAGCCCCAGCATTCT.

This clonotype was found a few times. This chain connects TRBV6-2 or TRBV6-3 to TRBJ2-1, with D maybe TRBD2 (5 bases). The CDR3 extends over 12 amino acids. The V end was cut by 2 bases, the J end by 8 bases, with 7 bases between. CDR1 and CDR2 (germline): MNHEY, SVGEGT. The CDR3 nucleotides read TGTGCCAGCAGTTACCTAGCCGATGAGCAGTTCTTC. Protein product: CASSYLADEQFF.

This clonotype was picked up a small number of times. V is TRBV21-1 and J is TRBJ2-1; the table calls TRBD1, which could not be checked here. TRBV21-1 is a pseudogene segment. The CDR3 extends over 19 amino acids. The CDR3 is CASSNSNARGDRGNNEQFF. The CDR3 nucleotides are TGTGCCAGCAGCAACTCCAACGCCAGGGGGGACAGGGGGAACAATGAGCAGTTCTTC.

This clonotype was seen many times. The chain joins TRBV12-3 or TRBV12-4 to TRBJ1-6; D is perhaps TRBD1 (6 bases). The CDR3 totals 16 residues. V shed 3 bases and J shed 3 bases, with 12 bases lying between them. The chain's CDR3 is CASSFKGGGYNSPLHF. The CDR3 nucleotides read TGTGCCAGCAGTTTCAAGGGGGGGGGCTATAATTCACCCCTCCACTTT.

Only a few counts were recorded for this clonotype. The V and J genes are TRBV28 and TRBJ2-1, with a possible D match to TRBD2 (7 bases). The V gene's germline CDR1 is MDHEN and CDR2 SYDVKM. This CDR3 contains 19 residues. Trimming cost V 5 bases and J 4 bases, with 27 bases left between them. This chain's CDR3 is CASSLNRVGVPSGYNEQFF. The CDR3 DNA sequence: TGTGCCAGCAGTCTGAACAGGGTAGGGGTGCCTAGCGGATACAATGAGCAGTTCTTC. Full variable domain (missing parts from reference TRBV28 and TRBJ2-1): DVKVTQSSRYLVKRTGEKVFLECVQDMDHENMFWYRQDPGLGLRLIYFSYDVKMKEKGDIPEGYSVSREKKERFSLILESASTNQTSMYLCASSLNRVGVPSGYNEQFFGPGTRLTVL.

The table lists this clonotype with many counts. The chain is built from TRBV16 and TRBJ2-3; D ambiguous. The germline CDR1 and CDR2 sequences are KGHSY and FQNENV. V was shortened by 0 bases and J by 4 bases, with 11 bases between the two germline ends. The CDR3 has 15 amino acids. The CDR3 reads CASSQSPVPSDTQYF. DNA of the CDR3: TGTGCCAGCAGCCAATCGCCCGTACCCTCAGATACGCAGTATTTT.

This clonotype was detected many times. This sequence joins TRBV7-9 and TRBJ2-5; 8 bases fit TRBD1. V gave up 2 bases and J gave up 5 bases; unmatched junction bases: 10. Germline CDR1 is SEHNR and CDR2 is FQNEAQ (reference sequence). CDR3 length equals 16 residues. The CDR3 sequence is CASSLREGQGTETQYF. The CDR3 region has the DNA TGTGCCAGCAGCTTACGGGAAGGACAGGGAACGGAGACCCAGTACTTC.

This clonotype was seen repeatedly, ten times or more. The chain has TRBV12-3 or TRBV12-4 and TRBJ1-5, with D uncertain. This CDR3 is built from 14 residues. The V gene lost 6 bases and the J gene lost 1 base, with 10 bases spanning the gap. The CDR3 here is CASRPSKSNQPQHF. CDR3 bases: TGTGCCAGCAGACCCTCGAAAAGCAATCAGCCCCAGCATTTT.

This clonotype was picked up many times. V and J are TRBV20-1 and TRBJ2-2, with 8 bases identical to TRBD2. Looked up from germline, CDR1 is DFQATT and CDR2 is SNEGSKA (reference sequence). The CDR3 covers 15 residues. J lost 4 bases, V lost 3 bases, and 7 bases had no gene match. CDR3 residues: CSASPAGGFTGELFF. In DNA form, the CDR3 reads TGCAGTGCTAGTCCTGCGGGGGGATTCACCGGGGAGCTGTTTTTT.

At least ten counts were recorded for this clonotype. The rearrangement links TRBV12-3 or TRBV12-4 to TRBJ1-4; a weak D match, TRBD1 (5 bases). V shed 6 bases and J shed 7 bases, with 18 bases lying between them. The length of the CDR3 is 15 residues. CDR3 protein: CASRSIPGTAEKLFF. In DNA, the CDR3 is TGTGCCAGCAGATCCATACCCGGGACGGCTGAAAAACTGTTTTTT.

The table lists this clonotype with many counts. The chain combines TRBV12-3 or TRBV12-4 with TRBJ1-5; D remains ambiguous. With 6 bases removed from V and 5 bases from J, the gap between germline ends came to 11 bases. The CDR3 is 13 amino acids. In nucleotides, the CDR3 is TGTGCCAGCAGCTTGGGTGTACATCAGCCCCAGCATTTT. Translating gives CASSLGVHQPQHF.

This clonotype was found many times. The genes are TRBV19 and TRBJ1-2; D is perhaps TRBD1 (5 bases). This CDR3 is 13 amino acids long. CDR1 is LNHDA and CDR2 is SQIVND in the germline V gene (reference sequence). Trimming took off 7 bases at V and 2 bases at J, with 11 bases between the two ends. In DNA, the CDR3 is TGTGCCAGTAAAGGGACGTTGAACTATGGCTACACCTTC. Its translation is CASKGTLNYGYTF. Full variable domain (missing parts from reference TRBV19 and TRBJ1-2): DGGITQSPKYLFRKEGQNVTLSCEQNLNHDAMYWYRQDPGQGLRLIYYSQIVNDFQKGDIAEGYSVSREKKESFPLTVTSAQKNPTAFYLCASKGTLNYGYTFGSGTRLTVV.

The chain links TRBV7-6 to TRBJ2-3, with unresolved D. Germline V gives CDR1 SGHVS, CDR2 FNYEAQ. The CDR3 is 13 residues long. V lost 5 bases and J lost 4, with 10 bases in between. The CDR3 DNA reads as TGTGCCAGCAGCCCCGCGGCGGCAGATACGCAGTATTTT. It specifies CASSPAAADTQYF.

This clonotype was counted ten times or more. The rearrangement joins TRBV6-1 to TRBJ1-3; D remains unclear. The CDR3 runs to 12 residues. Deletions cut 8 bases from V and 6 bases from J, with 11 bases between. Germline V gene data show CDR1 as MNHNS and CDR2 as SASEGT. CDR3 protein: CASLGFLNTIYF. Written as DNA, the CDR3 is TGTGCCAGCCTCGGATTCCTAAACACCATATATTTT.

This clonotype has ten or more counts. The rearrangement uses TRBV15 and TRBJ2-7; D is unclear. The germline V gene has CDR1 LNHNV and CDR2 YYDKDF (reference sequence). Trimming shortened V by 4 bases and J by 5 bases, and 12 bases separated the two germline ends. This CDR3 has 13 amino acids. This CDR3 reads CATSKPQSHEQYF. In DNA form, the CDR3 reads TGTGCCACCAGCAAACCTCAGTCCCACGAGCAGTACTTC.

This clonotype was seen at least ten times. The chain recombines TRBV11-2 with TRBJ2-3; weak D call: TRBD2 (6 bases). Germline values: CDR1 SGHAT, CDR2 FQNNGV. This CDR3 region has 14 residues. Trimming removed 1 base at V and 6 bases at J, with 11 bases between. The CDR3 spells CASSLVLARDTQYF. The CDR3 nucleotides read TGTGCCAGCAGCTTAGTCCTAGCGAGGGATACGCAGTATTTT.